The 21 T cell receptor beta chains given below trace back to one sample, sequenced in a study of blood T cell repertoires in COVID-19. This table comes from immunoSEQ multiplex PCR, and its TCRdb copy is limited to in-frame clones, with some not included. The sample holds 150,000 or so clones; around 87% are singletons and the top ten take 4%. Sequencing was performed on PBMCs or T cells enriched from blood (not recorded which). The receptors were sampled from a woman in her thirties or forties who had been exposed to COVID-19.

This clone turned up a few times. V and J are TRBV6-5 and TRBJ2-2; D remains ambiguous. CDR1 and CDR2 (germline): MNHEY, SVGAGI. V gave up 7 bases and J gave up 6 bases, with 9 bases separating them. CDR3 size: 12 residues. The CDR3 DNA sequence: TGTGCCAGCACCGGTTTATCCGGGGAGCTGTTTTTT. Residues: CASTGLSGELFF.

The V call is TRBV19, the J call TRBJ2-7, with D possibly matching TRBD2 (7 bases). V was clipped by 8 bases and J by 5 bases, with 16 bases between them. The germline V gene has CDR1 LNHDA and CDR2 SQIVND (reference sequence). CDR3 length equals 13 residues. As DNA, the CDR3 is TGTGCCAGTCGGAGGGGGGGTGGCAACGAGCAGTACTTC. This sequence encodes CASRRGGGNEQYF. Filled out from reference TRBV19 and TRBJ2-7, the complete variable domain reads DGGITQSPKYLFRKEGQNVTLSCEQNLNHDAMYWYRQDPGQGLRLIYYSQIVNDFQKGDIAEGYSVSREKKESFPLTVTSAQKNPTAFYLCASRRGGGNEQYFGPGTRLTVT.

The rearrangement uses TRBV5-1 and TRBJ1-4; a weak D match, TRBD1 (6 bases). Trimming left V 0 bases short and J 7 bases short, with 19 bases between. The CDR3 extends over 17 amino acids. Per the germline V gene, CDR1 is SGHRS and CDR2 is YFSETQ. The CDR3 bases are TGCGCCAGCAGCTTGGTACCAGACAGGAAAGGGAGTGAAAAACTGTTTTTT. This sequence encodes CASSLVPDRKGSEKLFF.

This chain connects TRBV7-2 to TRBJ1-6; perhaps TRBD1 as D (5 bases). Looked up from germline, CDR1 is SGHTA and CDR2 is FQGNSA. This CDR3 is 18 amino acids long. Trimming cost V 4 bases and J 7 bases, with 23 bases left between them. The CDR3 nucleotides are TGTGCCAGCAGCTCCATTAGGCGAGGACAAGCGCCAAATTCACCCCTCCACTTT. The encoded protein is CASSSIRRGQAPNSPLHF.

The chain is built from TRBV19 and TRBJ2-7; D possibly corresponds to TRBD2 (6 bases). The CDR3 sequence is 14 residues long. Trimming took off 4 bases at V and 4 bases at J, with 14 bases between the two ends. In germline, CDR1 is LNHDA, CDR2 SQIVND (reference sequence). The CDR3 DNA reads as TGTGCCAGTAGTAGGGGGGAGCCAACTTACGAGCAGTACTTC. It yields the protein CASSRGEPTYEQYF.

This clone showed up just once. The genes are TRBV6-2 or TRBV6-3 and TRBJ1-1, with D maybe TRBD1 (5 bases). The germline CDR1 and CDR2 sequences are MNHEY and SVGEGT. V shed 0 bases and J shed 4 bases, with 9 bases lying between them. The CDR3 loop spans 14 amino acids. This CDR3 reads CASSYSLGPTEAFF. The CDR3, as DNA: TGTGCCAGCAGTTACTCGTTGGGGCCCACTGAAGCTTTCTTT.

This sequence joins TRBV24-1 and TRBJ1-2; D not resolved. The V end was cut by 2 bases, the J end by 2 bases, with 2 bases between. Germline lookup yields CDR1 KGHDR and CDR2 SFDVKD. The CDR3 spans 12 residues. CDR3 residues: CATSDSNYGYTF. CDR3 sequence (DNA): TGTGCCACCAGTGATTCGAACTATGGCTACACCTTC.

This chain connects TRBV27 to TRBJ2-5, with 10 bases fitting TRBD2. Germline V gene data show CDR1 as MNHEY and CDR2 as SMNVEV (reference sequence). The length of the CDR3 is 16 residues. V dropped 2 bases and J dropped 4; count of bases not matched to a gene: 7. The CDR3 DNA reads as TGTGCCAGCAGTTTAGGGCTACTAGCGGGAATAGAGACCCAGTACTTC. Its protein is CASSLGLLAGIETQYF.

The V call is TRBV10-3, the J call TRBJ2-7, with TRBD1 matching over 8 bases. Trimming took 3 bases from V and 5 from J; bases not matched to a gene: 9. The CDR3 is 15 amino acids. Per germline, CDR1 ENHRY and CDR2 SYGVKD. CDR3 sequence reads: CAISDQTGVFHEQYF. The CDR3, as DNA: TGTGCCATCAGTGATCAGACAGGGGTCTTCCACGAGCAGTACTTC.

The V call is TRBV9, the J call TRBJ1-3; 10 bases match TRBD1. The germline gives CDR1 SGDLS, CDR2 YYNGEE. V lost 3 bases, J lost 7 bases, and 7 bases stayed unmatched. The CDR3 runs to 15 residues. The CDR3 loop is CASSAGGQGGNTIYF. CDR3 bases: TGTGCCAGCAGCGCCGGAGGACAGGGGGGCAACACCATATATTTT.

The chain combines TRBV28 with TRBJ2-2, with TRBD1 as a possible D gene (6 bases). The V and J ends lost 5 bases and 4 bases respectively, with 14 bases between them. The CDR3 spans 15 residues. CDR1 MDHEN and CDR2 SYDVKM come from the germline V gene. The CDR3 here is CASSRRRTVTGELFF. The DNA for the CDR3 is TGTGCCAGCAGTCGTAGAAGGACAGTCACCGGGGAGCTGTTTTTT.

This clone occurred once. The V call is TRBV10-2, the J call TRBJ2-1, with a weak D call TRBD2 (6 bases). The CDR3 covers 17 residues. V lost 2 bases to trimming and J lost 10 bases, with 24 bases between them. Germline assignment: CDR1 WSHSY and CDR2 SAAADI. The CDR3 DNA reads TGCGCCAGCAGTGAGCCCACGCTAGCGTCCAATACGATAGAGCAGTTCTTC. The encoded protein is CASSEPTLASNTIEQFF.

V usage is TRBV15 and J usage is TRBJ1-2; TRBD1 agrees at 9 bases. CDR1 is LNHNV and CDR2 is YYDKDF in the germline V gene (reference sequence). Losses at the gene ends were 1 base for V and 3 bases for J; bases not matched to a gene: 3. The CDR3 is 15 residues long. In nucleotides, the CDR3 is TGTGCCACCAGCAGAGTAGGGACAGGGTACTATGGCTACACCTTC. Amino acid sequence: CATSRVGTGYYGYTF.

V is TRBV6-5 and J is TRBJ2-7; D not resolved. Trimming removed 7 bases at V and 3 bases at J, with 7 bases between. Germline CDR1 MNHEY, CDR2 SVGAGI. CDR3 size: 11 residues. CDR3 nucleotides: TGTGCCAGCACTAATGACTACGAGCAGTACTTC. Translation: CASTNDYEQYF.

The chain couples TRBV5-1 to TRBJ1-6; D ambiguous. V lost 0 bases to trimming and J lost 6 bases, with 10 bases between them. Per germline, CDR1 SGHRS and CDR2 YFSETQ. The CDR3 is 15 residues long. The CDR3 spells CASSLAEQFNSPLHF. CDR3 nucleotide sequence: TGCGCCAGCAGCTTGGCCGAACAGTTTAATTCACCCCTCCACTTT.

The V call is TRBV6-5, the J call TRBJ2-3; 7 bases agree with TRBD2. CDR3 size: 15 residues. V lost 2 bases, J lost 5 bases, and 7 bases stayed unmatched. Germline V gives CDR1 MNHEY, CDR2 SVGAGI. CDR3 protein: CASSYERGLKDTQYF. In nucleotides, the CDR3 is TGTGCCAGCAGTTACGAGCGGGGTCTTAAAGATACGCAGTATTTT.

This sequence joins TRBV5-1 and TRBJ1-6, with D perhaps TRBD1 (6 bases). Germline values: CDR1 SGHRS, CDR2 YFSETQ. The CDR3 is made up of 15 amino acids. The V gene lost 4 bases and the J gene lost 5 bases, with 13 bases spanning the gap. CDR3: CASSAQGADNSPLHF. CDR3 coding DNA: TGCGCCAGCAGCGCACAGGGTGCGGATAATTCACCCCTCCACTTT.

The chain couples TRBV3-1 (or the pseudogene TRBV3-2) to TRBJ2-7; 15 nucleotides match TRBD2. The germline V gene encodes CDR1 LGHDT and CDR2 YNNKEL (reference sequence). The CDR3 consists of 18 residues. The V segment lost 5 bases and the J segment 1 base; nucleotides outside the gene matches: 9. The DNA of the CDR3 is TGTGCCAGCAGCTCCCGGACTAGCGGGAGGGTGTCTTCCTACGAGCAGTACTTC. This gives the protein CASSSRTSGRVSSYEQYF.

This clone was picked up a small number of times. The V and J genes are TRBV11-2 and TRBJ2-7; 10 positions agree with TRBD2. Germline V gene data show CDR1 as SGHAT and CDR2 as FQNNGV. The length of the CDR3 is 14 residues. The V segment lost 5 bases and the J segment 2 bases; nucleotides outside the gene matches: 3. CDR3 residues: CASSKGTSAYEQYF. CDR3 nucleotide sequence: TGTGCCAGCAGCAAAGGGACTAGCGCCTACGAGCAGTACTTC.

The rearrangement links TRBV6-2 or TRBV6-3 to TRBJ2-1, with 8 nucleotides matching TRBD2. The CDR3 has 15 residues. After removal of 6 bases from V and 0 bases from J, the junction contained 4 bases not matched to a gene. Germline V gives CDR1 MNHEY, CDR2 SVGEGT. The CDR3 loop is CASSLLAVSYNEQFF. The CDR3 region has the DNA TGTGCCAGCAGCTTACTAGCGGTCTCCTACAATGAGCAGTTCTTC.

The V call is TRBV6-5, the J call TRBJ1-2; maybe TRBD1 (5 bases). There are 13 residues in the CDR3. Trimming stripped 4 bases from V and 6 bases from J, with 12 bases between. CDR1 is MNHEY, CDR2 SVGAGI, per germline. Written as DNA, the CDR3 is TGTGCCAGCAGTTCGCAGGGAGGTAATGGCTACACCTTC. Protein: CASSSQGGNGYTF.